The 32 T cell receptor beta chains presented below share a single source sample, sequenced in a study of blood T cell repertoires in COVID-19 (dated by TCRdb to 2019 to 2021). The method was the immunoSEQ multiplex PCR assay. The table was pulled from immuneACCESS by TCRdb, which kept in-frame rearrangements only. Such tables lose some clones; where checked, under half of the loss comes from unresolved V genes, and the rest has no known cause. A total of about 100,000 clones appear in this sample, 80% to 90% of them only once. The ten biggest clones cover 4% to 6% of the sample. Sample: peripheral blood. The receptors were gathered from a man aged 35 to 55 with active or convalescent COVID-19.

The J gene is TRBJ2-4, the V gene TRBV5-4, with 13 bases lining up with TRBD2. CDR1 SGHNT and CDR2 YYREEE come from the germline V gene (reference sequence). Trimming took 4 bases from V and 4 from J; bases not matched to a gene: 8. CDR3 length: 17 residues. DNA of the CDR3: TGTGCCAGCAGCCCCGGGGGGACTAGCGGGATGAAAAACATTCAGTACTTC. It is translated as CASSPGGTSGMKNIQYF.

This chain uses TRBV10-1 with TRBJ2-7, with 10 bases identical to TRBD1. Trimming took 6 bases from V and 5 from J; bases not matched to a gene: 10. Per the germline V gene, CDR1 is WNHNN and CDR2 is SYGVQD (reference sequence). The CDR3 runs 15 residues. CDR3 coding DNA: TGCGCCAGCAGCAGTCTAGGGACAGGGGTGGACGAGCAGTACTTC. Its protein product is CASSSLGTGVDEQYF.

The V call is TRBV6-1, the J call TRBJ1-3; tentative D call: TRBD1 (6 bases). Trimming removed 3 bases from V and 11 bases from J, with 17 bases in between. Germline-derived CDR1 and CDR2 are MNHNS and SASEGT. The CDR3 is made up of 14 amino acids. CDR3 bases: TGTGCCAGCAGTGATTCGACAGGTTCAGTGGCCATATATTTT. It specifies CASSDSTGSVAIYF.

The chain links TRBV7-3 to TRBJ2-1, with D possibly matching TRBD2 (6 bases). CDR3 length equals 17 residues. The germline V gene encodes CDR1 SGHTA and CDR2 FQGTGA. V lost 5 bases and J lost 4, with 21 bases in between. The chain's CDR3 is CASSPSRYRGTYNEQFF. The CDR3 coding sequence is TGTGCCAGCAGCCCGAGTAGATATAGAGGGACTTACAATGAGCAGTTCTTC. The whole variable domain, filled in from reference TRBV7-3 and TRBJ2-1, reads GAGVSQTPSNKVTEKGKYVELRCDPISGHTALYWYRQSLGQGPEFLIYFQGTGAADDSGLPNDRFFAVRPEGSVSTLKIQRTERGDSAVYLCASSPSRYRGTYNEQFFGPGTRLTVL.

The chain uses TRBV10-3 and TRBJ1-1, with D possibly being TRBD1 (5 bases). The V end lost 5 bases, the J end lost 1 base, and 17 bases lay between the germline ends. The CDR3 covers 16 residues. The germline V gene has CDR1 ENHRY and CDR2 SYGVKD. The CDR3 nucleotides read TGTGCCATCAGTCCCCGCGAAGGGCAGGGGAACACTGAAGCTTTCTTT. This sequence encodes CAISPREGQGNTEAFF.

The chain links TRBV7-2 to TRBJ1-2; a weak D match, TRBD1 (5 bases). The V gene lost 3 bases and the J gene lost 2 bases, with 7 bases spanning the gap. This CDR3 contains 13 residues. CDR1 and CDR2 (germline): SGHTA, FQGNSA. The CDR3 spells CASSFGHNYGYTF. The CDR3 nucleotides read TGTGCCAGCAGCTTTGGACACAACTATGGCTACACCTTC.

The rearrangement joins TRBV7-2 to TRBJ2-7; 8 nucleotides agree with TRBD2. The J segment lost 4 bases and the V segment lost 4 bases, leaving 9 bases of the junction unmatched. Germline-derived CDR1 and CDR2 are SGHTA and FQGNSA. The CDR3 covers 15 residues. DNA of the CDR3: TGTGCCAGCAGCTCTAGAGCGGGAGTTGGTTACGAGCAGTACTTC. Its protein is CASSSRAGVGYEQYF.

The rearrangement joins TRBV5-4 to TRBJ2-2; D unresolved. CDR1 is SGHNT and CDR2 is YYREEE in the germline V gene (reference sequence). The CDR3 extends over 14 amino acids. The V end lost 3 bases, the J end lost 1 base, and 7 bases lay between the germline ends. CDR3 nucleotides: TGTGCCAGCAGCTCTCCAGGGAACACCGGGGAGCTGTTTTTT. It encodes CASSSPGNTGELFF.

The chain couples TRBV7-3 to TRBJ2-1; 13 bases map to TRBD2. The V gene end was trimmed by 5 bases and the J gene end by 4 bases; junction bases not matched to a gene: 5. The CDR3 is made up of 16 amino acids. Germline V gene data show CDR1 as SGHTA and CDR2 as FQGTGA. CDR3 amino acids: CASSLWTSGGYNEQFF. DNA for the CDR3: TGTGCCAGCAGCCTTTGGACTAGCGGGGGTTACAATGAGCAGTTCTTC. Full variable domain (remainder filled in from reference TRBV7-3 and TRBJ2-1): GAGVSQTPSNKVTEKGKYVELRCDPISGHTALYWYRQSLGQGPEFLIYFQGTGAADDSGLPNDRFFAVRPEGSVSTLKIQRTERGDSAVYLCASSLWTSGGYNEQFFGPGTRLTVL.

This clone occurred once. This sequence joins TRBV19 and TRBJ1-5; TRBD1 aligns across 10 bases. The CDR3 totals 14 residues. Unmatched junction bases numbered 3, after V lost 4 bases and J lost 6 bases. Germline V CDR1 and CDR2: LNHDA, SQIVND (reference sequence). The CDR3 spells CASSNRTGGQPQHF. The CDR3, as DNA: TGTGCCAGTAGTAATCGGACAGGGGGTCAGCCCCAGCATTTT. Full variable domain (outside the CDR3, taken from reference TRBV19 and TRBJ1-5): DGGITQSPKYLFRKEGQNVTLSCEQNLNHDAMYWYRQDPGQGLRLIYYSQIVNDFQKGDIAEGYSVSREKKESFPLTVTSAQKNPTAFYLCASSNRTGGQPQHFGDGTRLSIL.

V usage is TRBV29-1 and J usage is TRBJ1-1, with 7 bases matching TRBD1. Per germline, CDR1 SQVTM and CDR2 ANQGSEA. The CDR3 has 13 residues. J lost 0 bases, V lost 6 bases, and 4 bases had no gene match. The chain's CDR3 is CSVGDSLNTEAFF. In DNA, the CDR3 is TGCAGCGTGGGGGACAGTCTGAACACTGAAGCTTTCTTT.

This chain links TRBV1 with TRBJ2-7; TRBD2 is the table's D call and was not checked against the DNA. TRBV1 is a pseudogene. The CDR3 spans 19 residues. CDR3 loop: CTSSLPPVRRRVKTYEQYF. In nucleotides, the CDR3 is TGCACCAGCAGCCTCCCCCCGGTGAGGAGAAGAGTGAAGACCTACGAGCAGTACTTC.

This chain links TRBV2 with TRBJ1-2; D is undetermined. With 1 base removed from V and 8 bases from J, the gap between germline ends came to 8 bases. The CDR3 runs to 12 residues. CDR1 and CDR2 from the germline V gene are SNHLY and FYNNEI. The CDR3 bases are TGTGCCAGCAGTGAAGAGCTTGTCGGCTACACCTTC. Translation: CASSEELVGYTF. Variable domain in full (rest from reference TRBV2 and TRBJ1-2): EPEVTQTPSHQVTQMGQEVILRCVPISNHLYFYWYRQILGQKVEFLVSFYNNEISEKSEIFDDQFSVERPDGSNFTLKIRSTKLEDSAMYFCASSEELVGYTFGSGTRLTVV.

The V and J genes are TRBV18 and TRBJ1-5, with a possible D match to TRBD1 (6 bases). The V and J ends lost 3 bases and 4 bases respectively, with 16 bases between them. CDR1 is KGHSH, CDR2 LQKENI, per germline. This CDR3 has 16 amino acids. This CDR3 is CASSPLPIGGNQPQHF. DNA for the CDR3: TGTGCCAGCTCACCTCTACCTATAGGGGGTAATCAGCCCCAGCATTTT.

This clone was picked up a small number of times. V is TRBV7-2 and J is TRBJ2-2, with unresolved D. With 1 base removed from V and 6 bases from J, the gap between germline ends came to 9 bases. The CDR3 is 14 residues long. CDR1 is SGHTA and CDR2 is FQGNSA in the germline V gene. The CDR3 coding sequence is TGTGCCAGCAGCTTAGGCGGCCGGCCCGGGGAGCTGTTTTTT. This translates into CASSLGGRPGELFF.

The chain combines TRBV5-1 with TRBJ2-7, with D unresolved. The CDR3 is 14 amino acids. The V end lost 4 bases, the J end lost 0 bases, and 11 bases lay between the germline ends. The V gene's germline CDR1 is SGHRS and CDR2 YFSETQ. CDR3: CASSQTPSSYEQYF. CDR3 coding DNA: TGCGCCAGCAGCCAAACACCCTCCTCCTACGAGCAGTACTTC.

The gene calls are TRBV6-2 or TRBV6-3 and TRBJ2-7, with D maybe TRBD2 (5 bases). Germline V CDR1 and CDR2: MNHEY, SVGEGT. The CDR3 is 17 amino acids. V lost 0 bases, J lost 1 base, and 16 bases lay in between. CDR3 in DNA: TGTGCCAGCAGTTACTCCCCATCCGGGGTAGTGTCCTACGAGCAGTACTTC. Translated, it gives CASSYSPSGVVSYEQYF.

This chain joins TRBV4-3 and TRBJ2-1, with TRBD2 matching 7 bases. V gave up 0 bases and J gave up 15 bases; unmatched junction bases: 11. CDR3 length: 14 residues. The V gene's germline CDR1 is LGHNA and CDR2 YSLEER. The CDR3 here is CASSQDNVAGLWFF. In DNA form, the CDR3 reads TGCGCCAGCAGCCAAGATAATGTTGCGGGACTATGGTTCTTC.

Written as DNA, the CDR3 is TGTGCCAGCAGTCCGGCCCTCGGAGGACGGAATTCACCCCTCCACTTT. Protein product: CASSPALGGRNSPLHF. This sequence joins TRBV28 and TRBJ1-6; D not certain. The V end was cut by 5 bases, the J end by 7 bases, with 18 bases between. Germline V lookup: CDR1 MDHEN, CDR2 SYDVKM. There are 16 residues in the CDR3. The whole variable domain, filled in from reference TRBV28 and TRBJ1-6, reads DVKVTQSSRYLVKRTGEKVFLECVQDMDHENMFWYRQDPGLGLRLIYFSYDVKMKEKGDIPEGYSVSREKKERFSLILESASTNQTSMYLCASSPALGGRNSPLHFGNGTRLTVT.

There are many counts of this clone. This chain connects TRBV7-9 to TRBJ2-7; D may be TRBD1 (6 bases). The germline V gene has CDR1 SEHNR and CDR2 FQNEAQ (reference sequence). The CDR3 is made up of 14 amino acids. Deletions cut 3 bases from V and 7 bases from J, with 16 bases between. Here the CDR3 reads CASSLSDSRREQYF. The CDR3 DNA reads TGTGCCAGCAGCTTGTCGGACAGCCGTCGGGAGCAGTACTTC.

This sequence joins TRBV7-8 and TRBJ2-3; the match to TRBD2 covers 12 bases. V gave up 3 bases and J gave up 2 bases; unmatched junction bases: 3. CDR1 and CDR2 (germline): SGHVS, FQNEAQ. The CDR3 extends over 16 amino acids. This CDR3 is CASSFSSGGATDTQYF. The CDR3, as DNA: TGTGCCAGCAGCTTTTCTAGCGGGGGGGCCACAGATACGCAGTATTTT.

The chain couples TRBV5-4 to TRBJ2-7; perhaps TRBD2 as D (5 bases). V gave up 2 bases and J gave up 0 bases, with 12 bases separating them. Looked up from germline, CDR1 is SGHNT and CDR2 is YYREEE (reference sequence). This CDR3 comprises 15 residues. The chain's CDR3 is CASSLGWEYSYEQYF. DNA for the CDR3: TGTGCCAGCAGCTTAGGTTGGGAGTACTCCTACGAGCAGTACTTC.

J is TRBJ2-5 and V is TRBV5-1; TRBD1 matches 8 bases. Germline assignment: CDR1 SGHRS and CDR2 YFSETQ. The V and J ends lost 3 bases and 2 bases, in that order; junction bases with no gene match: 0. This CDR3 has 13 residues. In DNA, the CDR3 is TGCGCCAGCAGCTGGACAGGGCAAGAGACCCAGTACTTC. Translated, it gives CASSWTGQETQYF.

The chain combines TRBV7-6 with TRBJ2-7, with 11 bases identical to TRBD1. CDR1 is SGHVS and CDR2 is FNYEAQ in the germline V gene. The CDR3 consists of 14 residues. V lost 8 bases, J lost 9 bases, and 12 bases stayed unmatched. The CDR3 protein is CASGYPGQGEAQYF. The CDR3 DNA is TGTGCCAGCGGATACCCGGGACAGGGGGAAGCGCAGTACTTC.

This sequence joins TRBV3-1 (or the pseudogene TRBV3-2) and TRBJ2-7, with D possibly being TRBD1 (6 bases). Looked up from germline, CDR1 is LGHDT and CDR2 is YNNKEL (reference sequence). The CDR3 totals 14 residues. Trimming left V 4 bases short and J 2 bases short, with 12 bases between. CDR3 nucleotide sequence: TGTGCCAGCAGCCCACAGGGAGAGGCCTACGAGCAGTACTTC. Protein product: CASSPQGEAYEQYF.

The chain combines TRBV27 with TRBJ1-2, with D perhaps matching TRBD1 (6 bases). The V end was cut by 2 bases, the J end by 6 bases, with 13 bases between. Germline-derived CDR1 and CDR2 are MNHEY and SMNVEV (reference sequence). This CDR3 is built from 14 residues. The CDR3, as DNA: TGTGCCAGCAGTTTAACGGGGGGCGGTCATGGCTACACCTTC. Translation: CASSLTGGGHGYTF.

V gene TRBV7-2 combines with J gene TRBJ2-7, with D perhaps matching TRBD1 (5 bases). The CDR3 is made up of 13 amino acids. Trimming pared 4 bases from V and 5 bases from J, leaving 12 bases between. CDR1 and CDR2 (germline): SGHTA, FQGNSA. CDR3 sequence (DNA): TGTGCCAGCAGCTCCGTACCAGGGAACGAGCAGTACTTC. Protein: CASSSVPGNEQYF.

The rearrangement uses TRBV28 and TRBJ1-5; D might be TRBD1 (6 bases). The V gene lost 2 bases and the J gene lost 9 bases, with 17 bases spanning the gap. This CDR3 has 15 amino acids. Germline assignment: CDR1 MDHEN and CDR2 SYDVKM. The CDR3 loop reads CASSLNKGHLPPQHF. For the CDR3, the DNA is TGTGCCAGCAGTTTAAATAAGGGACACCTTCCGCCCCAGCATTTT.

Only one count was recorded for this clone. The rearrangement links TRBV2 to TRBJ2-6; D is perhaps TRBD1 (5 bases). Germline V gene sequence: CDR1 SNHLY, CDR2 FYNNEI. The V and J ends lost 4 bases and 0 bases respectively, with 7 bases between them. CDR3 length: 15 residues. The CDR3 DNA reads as TGTGCCAGCAGTGCTGACAGCTCTGGGGCCAACGTCCTGACTTTC. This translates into CASSADSSGANVLTF.

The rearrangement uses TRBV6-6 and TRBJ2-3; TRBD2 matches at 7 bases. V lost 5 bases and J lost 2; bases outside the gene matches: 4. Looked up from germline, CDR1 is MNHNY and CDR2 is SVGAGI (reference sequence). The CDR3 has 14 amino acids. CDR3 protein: CASSKLALTDTQYF. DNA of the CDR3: TGTGCCAGCAGTAAACTAGCGCTCACAGATACGCAGTATTTT.

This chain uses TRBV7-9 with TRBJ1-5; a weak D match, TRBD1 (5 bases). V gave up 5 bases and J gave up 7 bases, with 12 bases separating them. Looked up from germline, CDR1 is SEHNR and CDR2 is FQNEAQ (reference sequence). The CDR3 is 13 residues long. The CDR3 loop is CASSLGGAQPQHF. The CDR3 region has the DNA TGTGCCAGCAGCCTAGGTGGGGCGCAGCCCCAGCATTTT.

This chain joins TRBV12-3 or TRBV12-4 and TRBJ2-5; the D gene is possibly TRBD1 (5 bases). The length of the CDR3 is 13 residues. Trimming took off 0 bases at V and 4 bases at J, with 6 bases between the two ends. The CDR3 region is CASSLAGRETQYF. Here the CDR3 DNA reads TGTGCCAGCAGTTTAGCGGGGCGAGAGACCCAGTACTTC.